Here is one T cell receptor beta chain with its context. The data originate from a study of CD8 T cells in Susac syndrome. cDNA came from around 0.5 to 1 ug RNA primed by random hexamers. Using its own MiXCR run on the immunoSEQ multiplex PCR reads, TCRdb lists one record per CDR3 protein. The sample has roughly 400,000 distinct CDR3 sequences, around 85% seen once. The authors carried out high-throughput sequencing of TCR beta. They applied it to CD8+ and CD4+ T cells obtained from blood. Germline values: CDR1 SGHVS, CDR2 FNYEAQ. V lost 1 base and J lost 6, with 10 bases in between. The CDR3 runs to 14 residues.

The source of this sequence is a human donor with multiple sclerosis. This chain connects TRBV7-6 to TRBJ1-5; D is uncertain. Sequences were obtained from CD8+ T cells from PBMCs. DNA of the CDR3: TGTGCCAGCAGCTTAGAGGCCGTAGGTCAGCCCCAGCATTTT. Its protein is CASSLEAVGQPQHF.